This record looks at one T cell receptor beta chain sequence and its context. Its antigen remains unknown. The record originates from a study of T cells after posttransplantation cyclophosphamide. Whole-study results and caveats: Later post-transplant blood repertoires were often dominated by donor CD8+ memory clones. Tissue-infiltrating T cells from skin or gut overlapped little with blood T cells. Recipient CMV seropositivity and CMV reactivation strongly tracked TRB clonality.

Profiling relied on immunoSEQ multiplex PCR, and the TCRdb table lists in-frame clones only, not all of them. The sample contains fewer than 40,000 clones, approximately 90% of which appear only once. Germline trimming cut 5 bases from V and 7 bases from J; bases unmatched to any gene: 16. The CDR3 consists of 19 residues. The V gene's germline CDR1 is SGHNT and CDR2 YENEEA. The receptor's source is a woman between 35 and 50 years old with a blood cancer, CMV-positive, and with a related stem cell donor. Sequencing was done on a sample of PBMCs. The rearrangement uses TRBV11-3 and TRBJ2-1; 14 bases match TRBD2. The DNA of the CDR3 is TGTGCCAGCAGCATCCGGACTAGCGGGGGGCCCCTGGGTTTGAATGAGCAGTTCTTC. This encodes CASSIRTSGGPLGLNEQFF.